A selection of T cell receptor beta chains follows, all from one sample in a study of CD8 T cells in ankylosing spondylitis. TCRdb independently ran MiXCR on the 5' RACE reads; one entry per CDR3 protein. Among about 340,000 distinct CDR3 sequences listed, over 12% were seen once. Sequenced input: blood, either unsorted or a sorted T cell fraction (not recorded which). These receptors were collected from a male donor with ankylosing spondylitis or in good health (not recorded which). The CDR3 runs from the conserved cysteine through the conserved F or W. The order of the fields is clone size, V gene, J gene, D gene, CDR3 DNA, CDR3 protein. D genes are given only for firm matches. The size of a clone is reported for some rows only, either as once, few or many, or as a class for expanded clones.

clone_size: few; v_call: TRBV7-2; j_call: TRBJ2-3; d_call: .; cdr3_nt: TGTGCCAGCAGCACCTCAGGCGCAGATACGCAGTATTTT; cdr3_aa: CASSTSGADTQYF
clone_size: many; v_call: TRBV7-9; j_call: TRBJ2-2; d_call: TRBD2; cdr3_nt: TGTGCCAGCAGCTTAAGGTTGGCGGGAGACACCGGGGAGCTGTTTTTT; cdr3_aa: CASSLRLAGDTGELFF
clone_size: .; v_call: TRBV27; j_call: TRBJ2-1; d_call: TRBD2; cdr3_nt: TGTGCCAGCAGTTTTAAAACGGGACTAGCGGGGACCTACAATGAGCAGTTCTTC; cdr3_aa: CASSFKTGLAGTYNEQFF
clone_size: .; v_call: TRBV6-5; j_call: TRBJ1-6; d_call: TRBD1; cdr3_nt: TGTGCCAGCAGTTACCGGACAGGTTATTCACCCCTCCACTTT; cdr3_aa: CASSYRTGYSPLHF
clone_size: few; v_call: TRBV10-2; j_call: TRBJ1-5; d_call: .; cdr3_nt: TGCGCCAGCAGTGTGGACAAGGGCAATCAGCCCCAGCATTTT; cdr3_aa: CASSVDKGNQPQHF
clone_size: .; v_call: TRBV20-1; j_call: TRBJ2-5; d_call: TRBD2; cdr3_nt: TGCAGTGCTAGCTCCACTAGCGGACAAGAGACCCAGTACTTC; cdr3_aa: CSASSTSGQETQYF
clone_size: .; v_call: TRBV6-5; j_call: TRBJ1-1; d_call: .; cdr3_nt: TGTGCCAGCAGTTATCCCTCTAGTAAAAACACTGAAGCTTTCTTT; cdr3_aa: CASSYPSSKNTEAFF
clone_size: .; v_call: TRBV2; j_call: TRBJ2-2; d_call: .; cdr3_nt: TGTGCCAGCAGTGCTGGAGGGAACACCGGGGAGCTGTTTTTT; cdr3_aa: CASSAGGNTGELFF
clone_size: .; v_call: TRBV5-1; j_call: TRBJ2-5; d_call: .; cdr3_nt: TGCGCCAGCAGCGAAGTAAGGGAGACCCAGTACTTC; cdr3_aa: CASSEVRETQYF
clone_size: few; v_call: TRBV6-2/TRBV6-3; j_call: TRBJ2-2; d_call: .; cdr3_nt: TGTGCCAGCAGTTATAACGGGGAGCTGTTTTTT; cdr3_aa: CASSYNGELFF
clone_size: few; v_call: TRBV4-1; j_call: TRBJ2-1; d_call: .; cdr3_nt: TGCGCCAGCAGCCTCAGGGGGGGGGGACGTGAGCAGTTCTTC; cdr3_aa: CASSLRGGGREQFF
clone_size: few; v_call: TRBV30; j_call: TRBJ1-1; d_call: .; cdr3_nt: TGTGCCTTCAACAGGTACACTGAAGCTTTCTTT; cdr3_aa: CAFNRYTEAFF
clone_size: few; v_call: TRBV29-1; j_call: TRBJ1-2; d_call: TRBD1; cdr3_nt: TGCAGCGTTTATACAGGGGAGTATGGCTACACCTTC; cdr3_aa: CSVYTGEYGYTF
clone_size: few; v_call: TRBV12-3/TRBV12-4; j_call: TRBJ2-1; d_call: TRBD1; cdr3_nt: TGTGCCAGCACTTTGGCAGGGGGCCTGCTTTACAATGAGCAGTTCTTC; cdr3_aa: CASTLAGGLLYNEQFF
clone_size: .; v_call: TRBV4-1; j_call: TRBJ2-3; d_call: TRBD2; cdr3_nt: TGCGCCAGCACATTTAGCGGGGGGGCCGGAACAGATACGCAGTATTTT; cdr3_aa: CASTFSGGAGTDTQYF
clone_size: many; v_call: TRBV11-2; j_call: TRBJ2-7; d_call: TRBD2; cdr3_nt: TGTGCCAGCAGCTCGACTAGCGGGACCTACGAGCAGTACTTC; cdr3_aa: CASSSTSGTYEQYF
clone_size: few; v_call: TRBV20-1; j_call: TRBJ2-2; d_call: TRBD2; cdr3_nt: TGCAGTGCTAGAGTACAGCGGGGTTACACCGGGGAGCTGTTTTTT; cdr3_aa: CSARVQRGYTGELFF
clone_size: .; v_call: TRBV2; j_call: TRBJ2-7; d_call: .; cdr3_nt: TGTGCCAGCAGTGGAGCTAGCCCCTACGAGCAGTACTTC; cdr3_aa: CASSGASPYEQYF
clone_size: .; v_call: TRBV12-3/TRBV12-4; j_call: TRBJ2-1; d_call: TRBD2; cdr3_nt: TGTGCCAGCAGCTTCTCGGGGGGCTCCTACAATGAGCAGTTCTTC; cdr3_aa: CASSFSGGSYNEQFF
clone_size: .; v_call: TRBV20-1; j_call: TRBJ1-2; d_call: TRBD1; cdr3_nt: TGCAGTGCTAGCACCCAGGGGGCTAACTATGGCTACACCTTC; cdr3_aa: CSASTQGANYGYTF
clone_size: .; v_call: TRBV7-9; j_call: TRBJ1-4; d_call: .; cdr3_nt: TGTGCCAGCAGCTTAGCCCAGAATAATGAAAAACTGTTTTTT; cdr3_aa: CASSLAQNNEKLFF
clone_size: .; v_call: TRBV12-3/TRBV12-4; j_call: TRBJ2-4; d_call: TRBD1; cdr3_nt: TGTGCCAGCAGTTCCGGGACAGCCTACAGCTTC; cdr3_aa: CASSSGTAYSF